Shown below are 32 T cell receptor beta chains from a single sample sequenced in a study of OX40 agonist ivuxolimab in advanced cancers. Sequenced by immunoSEQ multiplex PCR; TCRdb stores in-frame clones only, minus some. The data contain about 77,000 clones, roughly 89% of them singletons. This specimen was CD4+ or CD8+ T cells sorted from blood, taken in a trial of the OX40 agonist ivuxolimab. These receptor sequences come from an adult with an advanced solid tumor such as melanoma, head and neck, liver or kidney cancer.

The V call is TRBV5-1, the J call TRBJ2-7; a weak D match, TRBD2 (6 bases). This CDR3 has 14 amino acids. Germline V gene lookup returns CDR1 SGHRS and CDR2 YFSETQ. V was clipped by 4 bases and J by 3 bases, with 14 bases between them. CDR3 amino acids: CASSPSVGGYEQYF. CDR3 sequence (DNA): TGCGCCAGCAGCCCGAGTGTGGGGGGCTACGAGCAGTACTTC.

This clone appeared a few times. The CDR3 spells CASRHAGGTEAFF. The CDR3 coding sequence is TGTGCCAGCAGACACGCAGGGGGCACTGAAGCTTTCTTT. The chain recombines TRBV5-4 with TRBJ1-1; 7 bases line up with TRBD1. CDR1 is SGHNT, CDR2 YYREEE, per germline (reference sequence). The CDR3 sequence is 13 residues long. V lost 5 bases, J lost 4 bases, and 5 bases stayed unmatched.

Of note for this clone: Compared with germline, one end of the junction differs, possibly owing to a read error. The chain recombines TRBV6-5 with TRBJ2-7, with D unresolved. CDR1 is MNHEY and CDR2 is SVGAGI in the germline V gene. The CDR3 is 12 amino acids. The CDR3 nucleotides are TGTGCCAGCAGTGGTCCGGGTCAACCCACCCACTTC. Residues: CASSGPGQPTHF.

This chain links TRBV5-4 with TRBJ2-7; 14 bases agree with TRBD2. Germline V gene data show CDR1 as SGHNT and CDR2 as YYREEE (reference sequence). CDR3 length: 16 amino acids. The V segment lost 4 bases and the J segment 2 bases; nucleotides outside the gene matches: 5. The CDR3 DNA is TGTGCCAGCAGCCACGGGACTAGCGGGAGAGCCTACGAGCAGTACTTC. Translation: CASSHGTSGRAYEQYF.

V and J are TRBV4-1 and TRBJ1-4; 12 bases agree with TRBD1. Per germline, CDR1 MGHRA and CDR2 YSYEKL. CDR3 size: 16 residues. The ends lost 4 bases at V and 3 bases at J; junction bases unmatched: 3. The CDR3 is CASSRDRGLANEKLFF. The CDR3 DNA follows: TGCGCCAGCAGCCGGGACAGGGGGCTGGCTAATGAAAAACTGTTTTTT.

This clone was observed a handful of times. This chain joins TRBV2 and TRBJ2-6; TRBD1 might be the D (5 bases). CDR3 length: 15 residues. Germline values: CDR1 SNHLY, CDR2 FYNNEI. The V and J ends lost 7 bases and 4 bases respectively, with 14 bases between them. CDR3 in DNA: TGTGCCAGCATGGAGAGTCAGGGAGGGGCCAACGTCCTGACTTTC. It yields the protein CASMESQGGANVLTF. Based on the CDR3 plus reference TRBV2 and TRBJ2-6, the full variable domain is EPEVTQTPSHQVTQMGQEVILRCVPISNHLYFYWYRQILGQKVEFLVSFYNNEISEKSEIFDDQFSVERPDGSNFTLKIRSTKLEDSAMYFCASMESQGGANVLTFGAGSRLTVL.

The V gene is TRBV29-1, the J gene TRBJ1-5; D perhaps matches TRBD1 (5 bases). The CDR3 is 14 amino acids. Germline V lookup: CDR1 SQVTM, CDR2 ANQGSEA. V lost 6 bases, J lost 2 bases, and 14 bases lay in between. CDR3 DNA sequence: TGCAGCGTCCGAGCAGGGCCTGGCAATCAGCCCCAGCATTTT. Its translation is CSVRAGPGNQPQHF.

The V gene is TRBV5-4, the J gene TRBJ2-1, with D perhaps matching TRBD1 (5 bases). V was shortened by 5 bases and J by 4 bases, with 13 bases between the two germline ends. The germline CDR1 and CDR2 sequences are SGHNT and YYREEE (reference sequence). The CDR3 totals 14 residues. The CDR3 loop reads CASSWGKEYNEQFF. The CDR3 region has the DNA TGTGCCAGCAGTTGGGGCAAGGAATACAATGAGCAGTTCTTC.

Only one count was recorded for this clone. The J gene is TRBJ2-5, the V gene TRBV5-4; 7 bases match TRBD1. Germline CDR1 and CDR2: SGHNT and YYREEE (reference sequence). The CDR3 runs to 17 residues. J was trimmed by 2 bases and V by 4 bases; bases with no gene match: 14. The CDR3 DNA sequence: TGTGCCAGCAGCCCACGCTCAACAGGGGTCCCTCAAGAGACCCAGTACTTC. It translates to CASSPRSTGVPQETQYF.

The chain carries TRBV6-5 and TRBJ1-3; 9 bases align to TRBD1. The V segment lost 5 bases and the J segment 8 bases; nucleotides outside the gene matches: 4. The V gene's germline CDR1 is MNHEY and CDR2 SVGAGI. The CDR3 totals 13 residues. Here the CDR3 reads CASSRGQGYTIYF. CDR3 nucleotide sequence: TGTGCCAGCAGTCGCGGACAGGGGTACACCATATATTTT.

V gene TRBV6-5 combines with J gene TRBJ2-2; 11 nucleotides match TRBD1. The length of the CDR3 is 16 residues. Per germline, CDR1 MNHEY and CDR2 SVGAGI. The V and J ends lost 4 bases and 5 bases, in that order; junction bases with no gene match: 6. The CDR3 nucleotides are TGTGCCAGCAGTTCTACCGGGACAGGGGGGACCGGGGAGCTGTTTTTT. It yields the protein CASSSTGTGGTGELFF.

V and J are TRBV18 and TRBJ2-1; TRBD2 is a possible D gene (5 bases). Germline assignment: CDR1 KGHSH and CDR2 LQKENI. The CDR3 covers 17 residues. The V end was cut by 3 bases, the J end by 9 bases, with 24 bases between. The CDR3 region is CASSPYQSSLRWIEQFF. The CDR3 DNA reads as TGTGCCAGCTCACCCTACCAGTCTAGCCTCCGGTGGATTGAGCAGTTCTTC.

CDR3 bases: TGTGCCATCAGCCCCGGGGTAGTGGGGGCCCAGTACTTC. Its protein is CAISPGVVGAQYF. The rearrangement uses TRBV10-3 and TRBJ2-5, with D perhaps matching TRBD1 or TRBD2 (5 bases each). The CDR3 has 13 residues. Germline CDR1 ENHRY, CDR2 SYGVKD. V lost 6 bases and J 9 bases, leaving 17 bases between the germline ends.

Only one count was recorded for this clone. The J gene is TRBJ1-5, the V gene TRBV23-1, with TRBD1 as a possible D gene (5 bases). TRBV23-1 is reported as an ORF; its role is uncertain. The CDR3 covers 14 residues. Trimming shortened V by 0 bases and J by 7 bases, and 10 bases separated the two germline ends. This CDR3 reads CASSQSWGGQPQHF. The CDR3 coding sequence is TGCGCCAGCAGTCAATCGTGGGGGGGACAGCCCCAGCATTTT.

The CDR3 DNA reads as TGTGCCAGCAGTTTTCCCGGGACAACCCAAGAGACCCAGTACTTC. Its protein is CASSFPGTTQETQYF. The chain couples TRBV25-1 to TRBJ2-5, with D possibly matching TRBD1 (6 bases). V shed 5 bases and J shed 1 base, with 14 bases lying between them. In germline, CDR1 is MGHDK, CDR2 SYGVNS. The CDR3 loop spans 15 amino acids.

The CDR3 nucleotides are TGTGCCAGCAGGCCAGGGGTCACCGGGGAGCTGTTTTTT. Its protein is CASRPGVTGELFF. The chain has TRBV6-4 and TRBJ2-2; TRBD1 is a possible D gene (6 bases). V lost 6 bases to trimming and J lost 4 bases, with 9 bases between them. The CDR3 has 13 amino acids. Germline V CDR1 and CDR2: MRHNA, SNTAGT.

CDR3 nucleotide sequence: TGTGCCAGCAGCTGGGACGGACAGGGCGGGAATGAGCAGTTCTTC. It translates to CASSWDGQGGNEQFF. This chain connects TRBV5-8 to TRBJ2-1; 8 nucleotides match TRBD1. The CDR3 has 15 residues. Trimming removed 3 bases from V and 7 bases from J; junction bases left unmatched: 9. The V gene's germline CDR1 is SGHTS and CDR2 YDEGEE.

This clone was found a few times. The chain uses TRBV28 and TRBJ1-1, with a tentative D call TRBD1 (6 bases). The V and J ends lost 5 bases and 1 base respectively, with 14 bases between them. The CDR3 has 15 amino acids. Germline lookup yields CDR1 MDHEN and CDR2 SYDVKM. The CDR3 loop reads CASSPGGRWNTEAFF. The CDR3, as DNA: TGTGCCAGCAGTCCTGGGGGCCGATGGAACACTGAAGCTTTCTTT. The full variable domain, completed using reference TRBV28 and TRBJ1-1, is DVKVTQSSRYLVKRTGEKVFLECVQDMDHENMFWYRQDPGLGLRLIYFSYDVKMKEKGDIPEGYSVSREKKERFSLILESASTNQTSMYLCASSPGGRWNTEAFFGQGTRLTVV.

The sample holds one count of this clone. The chain is built from TRBV7-2 and TRBJ2-3, with 7 positions matching TRBD1. The CDR3 runs 15 residues. The germline V gene encodes CDR1 SGHTA and CDR2 FQGNSA. J was trimmed by 0 bases and V by 4 bases; bases with no gene match: 4. In nucleotides, the CDR3 is TGTGCCAGCAGCTCCCGGGACAGCAGCACAGATACGCAGTATTTT. Translating gives CASSSRDSSTDTQYF.

The V gene is TRBV4-2, the J gene TRBJ2-1; unclear D gene. Between the trimmed V and J ends, which lost 1 base and 6 bases, there was a span of 4 bases. CDR3 size: 12 residues. Germline CDR1 LGHNA, CDR2 YNFKEQ. The CDR3 nucleotides are TGTGCCAGCAGCCAAGTTCCCAATGAGCAGTTCTTC. Translating it yields CASSQVPNEQFF.

The chain combines TRBV2 with TRBJ2-5; D is unresolved. Germline V gene data show CDR1 as SNHLY and CDR2 as FYNNEI. The ends were cut back, 3 bases at V and 7 bases at J, with 12 bases in the middle. The CDR3 spans 13 residues. As DNA, the CDR3 is TGTGCCAGCAGTGATGCTCTAGATGGGACCCAGTACTTC. It translates to CASSDALDGTQYF.

The chain joins TRBV4-2 to TRBJ2-1, with D possibly matching TRBD2 (6 bases). V shed 1 base and J shed 10 bases, with 17 bases lying between them. The CDR3 consists of 15 residues. CDR1 is LGHNA, CDR2 YNFKEQ, per germline. The CDR3 DNA reads as TGTGCCAGCAGCCAAGGGGACTTCGCCTTCCAGGAGCAGTTCTTC. Its translation is CASSQGDFAFQEQFF.

This clone showed up just a few times. Other DNA sequences within the sample encode an identical CDR3. The chain has TRBV2 and TRBJ2-7, with D possibly being TRBD2 (6 bases). Trimming removed 3 bases from V and 2 bases from J, with 11 bases in between. This CDR3 is 14 amino acids long. Germline V gene lookup returns CDR1 SNHLY and CDR2 FYNNEI. CDR3 sequence (DNA): TGTGCCAGCAGTGAGCGGCGGGGCCCCTACGAGCAGTACTTC. Translated, it gives CASSERRGPYEQYF.

This sequence joins TRBV5-1 and TRBJ2-5; D gene ambiguous. Trimming shortened V by 4 bases and J by 3 bases, and 4 bases separated the two germline ends. Looked up from germline, CDR1 is SGHRS and CDR2 is YFSETQ. The CDR3 contains 11 residues. CDR3 loop: CASSGEETQYF. In nucleotides, the CDR3 is TGCGCCAGCAGCGGCGAAGAGACCCAGTACTTC.

The chain is built from TRBV9 and TRBJ2-7; 12 bases line up with TRBD2. The germline V gene encodes CDR1 SGDLS and CDR2 YYNGEE. V dropped 0 bases and J dropped 4; count of bases not matched to a gene: 8. This CDR3 contains 17 residues. In nucleotides, the CDR3 is TGTGCCAGCAGCGTAGCTACAGGACTAGCGGGGAGATACGAGCAGTACTTC. Its protein is CASSVATGLAGRYEQYF. The whole variable domain, remainder taken from reference TRBV9 and TRBJ2-7, is DSGVTQTPKHLITATGQRVTLRCSPRSGDLSVYWYQQSLDQGLQFLIQYYNGEERAKGNILERFSAQQFPDLHSELNLSSLELGDSALYFCASSVATGLAGRYEQYFGPGTRLTVT.

The table lists this clone with a count of one. V usage is TRBV7-2 and J usage is TRBJ2-7; D perhaps matches TRBD2 (7 bases). V was cut by 5 bases and J by 6 bases, with 20 bases left in between. The germline V gene encodes CDR1 SGHTA and CDR2 FQGNSA. The CDR3 contains 15 residues. CDR3 nucleotide sequence: TGTGCCAGCAGCCACACAGGGACTAATTCCGGCGAGCAGTACTTC. Translating it yields CASSHTGTNSGEQYF.

This clone appeared once. V is TRBV7-9 and J is TRBJ2-7; 8 bases agree with TRBD2. V trimming: 5 bases; J trimming: 8 bases; junction bases outside the gene matches: 5. Germline lookup yields CDR1 SEHNR and CDR2 FQNEAQ (reference sequence). This CDR3 is built from 12 residues. CDR3 coding DNA: TGTGCCAGCAGCCACAGCGGGAGCCAGCAGTACTTC. Translation: CASSHSGSQQYF.

The chain is built from TRBV11-1 and TRBJ2-1; 8 bases line up with TRBD2. CDR1 and CDR2 from the germline V gene are SGHAT and FQDESV (reference sequence). Losses at the gene ends were 3 bases for V and 12 bases for J; bases not matched to a gene: 13. CDR3 length: 15 residues. CDR3 residues: CASSFERERAEGQFF. The CDR3 DNA sequence: TGTGCCAGCAGCTTTGAGCGGGAGAGGGCGGAGGGGCAGTTCTTC.

The chain links TRBV15 to TRBJ1-2, with 8 bases fitting TRBD1. CDR3 length: 15 amino acids. The J segment lost 4 bases and the V segment lost 0 bases, leaving 4 bases of the junction unmatched. Germline V gene data show CDR1 as LNHNV and CDR2 as YYDKDF (reference sequence). CDR3 in DNA: TGTGCCACCAGCAGAGATCGGCAGGGGGCCTATGGCTACACCTTC. This encodes CATSRDRQGAYGYTF.

The chain combines TRBV10-3 with TRBJ1-1, with TRBD1 matching over 9 bases. V was clipped by 3 bases and J by 4 bases; unmatched bases: 9. The germline CDR1 and CDR2 sequences are ENHRY and SYGVKD. The CDR3 covers 16 residues. CDR3 nucleotides: TGTGCCATCAGTGATCCCGGGACAGGGTCCCCCACTGAAGCTTTCTTT. It encodes CAISDPGTGSPTEAFF.

V gene TRBV6-6 combines with J gene TRBJ1-6; 7 nucleotides match TRBD1. Looked up from germline, CDR1 is MNHNY and CDR2 is SVGAGI (reference sequence). The trim removed 4 bases at V and 5 bases at J, leaving 5 bases unmatched. The CDR3 consists of 15 residues. The CDR3 DNA sequence: TGTGCCAGCAGTTGGACCGGACAGGATAATTCACCCCTCCACTTT. Translated: CASSWTGQDNSPLHF.

V is TRBV6-6 and J is TRBJ1-1, with 11 bases fitting TRBD1. This CDR3 has 13 amino acids. CDR1 MNHNY and CDR2 SVGAGI come from the germline V gene (reference sequence). Trimming cost V 11 bases and J 0 bases; bases outside gene matches: 2. CDR3 amino acids: CAGDRGMNTEAFF. The CDR3 DNA reads as TGTGCCGGGGACAGGGGGATGAACACTGAAGCTTTCTTT.